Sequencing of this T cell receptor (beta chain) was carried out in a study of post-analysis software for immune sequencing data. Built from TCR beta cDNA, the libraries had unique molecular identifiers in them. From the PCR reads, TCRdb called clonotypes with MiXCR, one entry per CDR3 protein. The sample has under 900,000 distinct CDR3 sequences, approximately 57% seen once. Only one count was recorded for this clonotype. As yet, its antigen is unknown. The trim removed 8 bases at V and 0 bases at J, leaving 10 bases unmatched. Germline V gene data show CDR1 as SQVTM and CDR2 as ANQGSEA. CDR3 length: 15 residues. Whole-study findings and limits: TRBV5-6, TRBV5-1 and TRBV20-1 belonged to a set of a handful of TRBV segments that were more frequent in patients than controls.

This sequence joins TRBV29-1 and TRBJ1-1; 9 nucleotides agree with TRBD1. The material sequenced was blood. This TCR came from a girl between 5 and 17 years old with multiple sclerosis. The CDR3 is CSTSPGTGLNTEAFF. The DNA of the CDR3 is TGCAGCACATCCCCCGGGACAGGGCTGAACACTGAAGCTTTCTTT. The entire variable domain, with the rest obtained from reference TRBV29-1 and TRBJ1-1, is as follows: SAVISQKPSRDICQRGTSLTIQCQVDSQVTMMFWYRQQPGQSLTLIATANQGSEATYESGFVIDKFPISRPNLTFSTLTVSNMSPEDSSIYLCSTSPGTGLNTEAFFGQGTRLTVV.